The TCR beta chain under discussion was sequenced for a study of PD-1 blockade in classical Hodgkin lymphoma. Relapse after autologous stem cell transplantation occurred in every patient, and brentuximab vedotin exposure varied. CDR1 and CDR2 from the germline V gene are MDHEN and SYDVKM. The ends were cut back, 5 bases at V and 4 bases at J, with 17 bases in the middle. CDR3 length: 15 residues. Data came from immunoSEQ multiplex PCR; TCRdb stores just in-frame clones and leaves some out. This table holds 60,000 or so clones, 90% found once. The origin of this receptor is a human donor with classical Hodgkin lymphoma. This sample comprised peripheral blood mononuclear cells (PBMCs), obtained at baseline. V is TRBV28 and J is TRBJ1-2; TRBD1 is a possible D gene (6 bases). CDR3 coding DNA: TGTGCCAGCAGTCCCCCTACAGGGAGGGGCTATGGCTACACCTTC. Residues: CASSPPTGRGYGYTF.